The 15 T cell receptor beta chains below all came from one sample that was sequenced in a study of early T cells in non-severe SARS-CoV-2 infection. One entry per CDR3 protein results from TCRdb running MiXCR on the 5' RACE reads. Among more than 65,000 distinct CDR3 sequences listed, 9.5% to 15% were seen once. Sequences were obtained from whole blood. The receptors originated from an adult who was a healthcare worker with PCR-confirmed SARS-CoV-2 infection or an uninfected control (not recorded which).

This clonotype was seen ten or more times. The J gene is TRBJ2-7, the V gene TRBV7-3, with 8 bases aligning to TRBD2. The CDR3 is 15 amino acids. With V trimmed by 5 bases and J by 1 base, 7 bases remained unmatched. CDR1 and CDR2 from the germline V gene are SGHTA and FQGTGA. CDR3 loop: CASSQTGTRSYEQYF. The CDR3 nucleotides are TGTGCCAGCAGCCAAACCGGGACTAGATCCTACGAGCAGTACTTC.

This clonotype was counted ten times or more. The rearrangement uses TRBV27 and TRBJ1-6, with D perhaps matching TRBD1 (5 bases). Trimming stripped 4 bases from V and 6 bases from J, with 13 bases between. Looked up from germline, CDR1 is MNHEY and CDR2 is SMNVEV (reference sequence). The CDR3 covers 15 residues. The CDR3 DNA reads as TGTGCCAGCAGTTATAGGGGTATAGGTAATTCACCCCTCCACTTT. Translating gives CASSYRGIGNSPLHF.

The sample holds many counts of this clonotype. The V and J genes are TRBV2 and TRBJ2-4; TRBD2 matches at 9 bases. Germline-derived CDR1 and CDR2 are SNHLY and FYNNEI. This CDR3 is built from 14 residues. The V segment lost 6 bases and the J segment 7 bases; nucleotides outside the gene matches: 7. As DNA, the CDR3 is TGTGCCAGCAGGCAGACTAGCGGAGGGAACATTCAGTACTTC. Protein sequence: CASRQTSGGNIQYF. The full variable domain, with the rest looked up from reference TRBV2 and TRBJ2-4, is EPEVTQTPSHQVTQMGQEVILRCVPISNHLYFYWYRQILGQKVEFLVSFYNNEISEKSEIFDDQFSVERPDGSNFTLKIRSTKLEDSAMYFCASRQTSGGNIQYFGAGTRLSVL.

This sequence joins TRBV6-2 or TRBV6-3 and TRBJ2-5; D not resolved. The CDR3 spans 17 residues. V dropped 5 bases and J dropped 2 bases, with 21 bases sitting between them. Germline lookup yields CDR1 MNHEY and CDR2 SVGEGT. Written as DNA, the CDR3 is TGTGCCAGCAGTACCCGCTGGGCGACCAGGTTTCAAGAGACCCAGTACTTC. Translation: CASSTRWATRFQETQYF.

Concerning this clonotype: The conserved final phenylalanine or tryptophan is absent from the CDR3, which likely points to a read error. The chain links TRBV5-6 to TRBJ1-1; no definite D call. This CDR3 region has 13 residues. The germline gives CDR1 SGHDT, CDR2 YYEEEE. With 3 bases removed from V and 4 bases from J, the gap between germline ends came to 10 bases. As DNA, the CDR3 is TGTGCCAGCAGCTACTCCGGGGTCACTGAAGCTTTCTCT. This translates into CASSYSGVTEAFS.

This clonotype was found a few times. Here the CDR3 DNA reads TGCAGCGTTGGTAGGGGAGGCGAGCAGTACTTC. Protein sequence: CSVGRGGEQYF. The rearrangement joins TRBV29-1 to TRBJ2-7, with D perhaps TRBD2 (6 bases). The CDR3 sequence is 11 residues long. CDR1 and CDR2 from the germline V gene are SQVTM and ANQGSEA. V gave up 4 bases and J gave up 6 bases, with 10 bases separating them.

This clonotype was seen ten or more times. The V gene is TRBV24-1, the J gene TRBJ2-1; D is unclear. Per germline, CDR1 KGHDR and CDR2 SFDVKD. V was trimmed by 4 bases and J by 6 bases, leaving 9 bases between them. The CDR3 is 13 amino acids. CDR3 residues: CATSDGRFNEQFF. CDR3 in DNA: TGTGCCACCAGTGACGGTCGGTTCAATGAGCAGTTCTTC.

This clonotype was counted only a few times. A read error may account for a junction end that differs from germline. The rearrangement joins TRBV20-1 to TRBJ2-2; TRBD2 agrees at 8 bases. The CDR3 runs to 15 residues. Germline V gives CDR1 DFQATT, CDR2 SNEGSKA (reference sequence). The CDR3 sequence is CSAQGAGAKTGELFF. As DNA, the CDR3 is TGCAGTGCTCAGGGAGCGGGAGCGAAAACCGGGGAGCTGTTTTTT.

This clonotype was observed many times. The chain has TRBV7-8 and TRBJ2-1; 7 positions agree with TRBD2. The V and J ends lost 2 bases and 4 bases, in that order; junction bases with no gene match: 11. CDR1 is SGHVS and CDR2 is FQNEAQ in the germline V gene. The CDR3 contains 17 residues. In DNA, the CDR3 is TGTGCCAGCAGCTTAAATGGAGGCGGGAGCCAGTACAATGAGCAGTTCTTC. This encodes CASSLNGGGSQYNEQFF.

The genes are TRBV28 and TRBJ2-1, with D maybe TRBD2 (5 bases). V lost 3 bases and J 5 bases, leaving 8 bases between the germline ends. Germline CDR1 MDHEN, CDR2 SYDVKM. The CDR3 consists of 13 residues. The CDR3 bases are TGTGCCAGCAGTTTTAGCGTTAACAATGAGCAGTTCTTC. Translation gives CASSFSVNNEQFF.

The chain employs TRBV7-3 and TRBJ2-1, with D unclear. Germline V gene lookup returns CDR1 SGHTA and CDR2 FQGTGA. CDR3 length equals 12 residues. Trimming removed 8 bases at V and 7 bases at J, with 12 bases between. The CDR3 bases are TGTGCCAGCGGTCTAGGGAAGAATGAGCAGTTCTTC. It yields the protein CASGLGKNEQFF. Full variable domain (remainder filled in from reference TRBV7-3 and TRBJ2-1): GAGVSQTPSNKVTEKGKYVELRCDPISGHTALYWYRQSLGQGPEFLIYFQGTGAADDSGLPNDRFFAVRPEGSVSTLKIQRTERGDSAVYLCASGLGKNEQFFGPGTRLTVL.

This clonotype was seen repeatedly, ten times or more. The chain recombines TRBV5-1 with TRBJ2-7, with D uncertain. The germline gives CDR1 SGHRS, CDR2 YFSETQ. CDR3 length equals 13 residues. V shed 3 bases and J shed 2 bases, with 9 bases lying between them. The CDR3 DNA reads TGCGCCAGCAGCTCCGACGGAACCTACGAGCAGTACTTC. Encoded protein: CASSSDGTYEQYF.

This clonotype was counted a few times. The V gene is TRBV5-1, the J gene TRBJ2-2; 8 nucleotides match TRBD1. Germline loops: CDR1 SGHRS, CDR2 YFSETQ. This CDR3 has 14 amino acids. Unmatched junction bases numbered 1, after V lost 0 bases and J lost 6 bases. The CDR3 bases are TGCGCCAGCAGCTTGGAGGGACAGGCCGGGGAGCTGTTTTTT. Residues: CASSLEGQAGELFF.

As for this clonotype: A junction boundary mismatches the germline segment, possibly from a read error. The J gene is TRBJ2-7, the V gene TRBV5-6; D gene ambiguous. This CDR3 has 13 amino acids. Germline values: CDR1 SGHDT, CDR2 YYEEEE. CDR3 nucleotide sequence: TGTGTCAGCAGCCGTCGGACGGTATACGAGCAGTACTTC. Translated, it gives CVSSRRTVYEQYF. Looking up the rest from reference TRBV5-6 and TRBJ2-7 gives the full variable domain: DAGVTQSPTHLIKTRGQQVTLRCSPKSGHDTVSWYQQALGQGPQFIFQYYEEEERQRGNFPDRFSGHQFPNYSSELNVNALLLGDSALYLCVSSRRTVYEQYFGPGTRLTVT.

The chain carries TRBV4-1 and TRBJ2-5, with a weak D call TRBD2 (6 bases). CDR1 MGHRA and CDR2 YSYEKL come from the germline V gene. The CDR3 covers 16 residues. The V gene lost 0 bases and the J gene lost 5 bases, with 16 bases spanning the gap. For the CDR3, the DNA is TGCGCCAGCAGCCAAGATGGAGGGGCCTGGCCTGAGACCCAGTACTTC. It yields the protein CASSQDGGAWPETQYF.